What follows are 22 T cell receptor beta chains derived from one specimen sequenced in a study of blood T cell repertoires in COVID-19. The data were produced by immunoSEQ multiplex PCR, yet TCRdb's version contains in-frame clones alone and is incomplete. The sample has 300,000 to 350,000 clones; 86% are singletons. Sequenced: PBMCs or T cells enriched from blood (not recorded which). All receptors derive from a woman between 40 and 55 years old with acute COVID-19.

This clone was seen a handful of times. The rearrangement links TRBV5-1 to TRBJ1-2; 8 bases align to TRBD1. Germline V lookup: CDR1 SGHRS, CDR2 YFSETQ. The CDR3 spans 13 residues. Unmatched junction bases numbered 5, after V lost 4 bases and J lost 6 bases. This CDR3 is CASSLGQGDGYTF. The CDR3 nucleotides read TGCGCCAGCAGCCTCGGACAGGGTGATGGCTACACCTTC.

This chain uses TRBV5-4 with TRBJ1-2, with TRBD1 matching 8 bases. Germline values: CDR1 SGHNT, CDR2 YYREEE (reference sequence). V lost 0 bases to trimming and J lost 6 bases; unmatched junction nucleotides: 4. The CDR3 sequence is 14 residues long. The CDR3 DNA sequence: TGTGCCAGCAGCTTGGACAGGGGGGGGAATGGCTACACCTTC. It yields the protein CASSLDRGGNGYTF. Together with reference TRBV5-4 and TRBJ1-2, the CDR3 gives the full variable domain: ETGVTQSPTHLIKTRGQQVTLRCSSQSGHNTVSWYQQALGQGPQFIFQYYREEENGRGNFPPRFSGLQFPNYSSELNVNALELDDSALYLCASSLDRGGNGYTFGSGTRLTVV.

The chain carries TRBV6-2 or TRBV6-3 and TRBJ1-2; D might be TRBD1 (6 bases). Trimming took 2 bases from V and 8 from J, leaving 9 bases between them. The CDR3 runs 12 residues. CDR1 is MNHEY and CDR2 is SVGEGT in the germline V gene. Here the CDR3 reads CASSYPGQGYTF. CDR3 DNA sequence: TGTGCCAGCAGTTACCCAGGACAGGGCTACACCTTC.

The chain employs TRBV6-2 or TRBV6-3 and TRBJ2-1; D not resolved. The CDR3 is made up of 13 amino acids. Trimming cost V 6 bases and J 7 bases, with 13 bases left between them. Per germline, CDR1 MNHEY and CDR2 SVGEGT. The CDR3 DNA reads as TGTGCCAGCAGCAAGGCGGATATTAATGAGCAGTTCTTC. The encoded protein is CASSKADINEQFF.

The chain couples TRBV5-4 to TRBJ1-2; 9 bases match TRBD1. The J segment lost 8 bases and the V segment lost 5 bases, leaving 10 bases of the junction unmatched. Germline V gene lookup returns CDR1 SGHNT and CDR2 YYREEE (reference sequence). There are 14 residues in the CDR3. The CDR3 DNA reads TGTGCCAGCAGGAGGCTAGGGACAGGGAGGGGCTACACCTTC. It translates to CASRRLGTGRGYTF. The full variable domain, its missing parts supplied by reference TRBV5-4 and TRBJ1-2, is ETGVTQSPTHLIKTRGQQVTLRCSSQSGHNTVSWYQQALGQGPQFIFQYYREEENGRGNFPPRFSGLQFPNYSSELNVNALELDDSALYLCASRRLGTGRGYTFGSGTRLTVV.

The chain employs TRBV28 and TRBJ1-1, with 7 bases that match TRBD1. J lost 5 bases, V lost 5 bases, and 8 bases had no gene match. The CDR3 sequence is 14 residues long. Germline-derived CDR1 and CDR2 are MDHEN and SYDVKM. CDR3 sequence reads: CASSISQGWTEAFF. Written as DNA, the CDR3 is TGTGCCAGCAGTATATCACAGGGGTGGACTGAAGCTTTCTTT.

This chain uses TRBV5-1 with TRBJ2-1; TRBD2 aligns across 12 bases. Germline-derived CDR1 and CDR2 are SGHRS and YFSETQ. The V segment lost 3 bases and the J segment 7 bases; nucleotides outside the gene matches: 8. CDR3 length: 16 residues. In DNA, the CDR3 is TGCGCCAGCAGCTCGTATACTAGCGGGAGGCCGAATGAGCAGTTCTTC. Translation: CASSSYTSGRPNEQFF.

This clone was seen a handful of times. V and J are TRBV4-2 and TRBJ2-1, with 12 bases aligning to TRBD2. This CDR3 has 18 amino acids. Germline V lookup: CDR1 LGHNA, CDR2 YNFKEQ. Trimming took 2 bases from V and 0 from J; bases not matched to a gene: 5. This chain's CDR3 is CASSQRTSGVSSYNEQFF. The CDR3 DNA follows: TGTGCCAGCAGCCAACGGACTAGCGGGGTGAGCTCCTACAATGAGCAGTTCTTC.

The chain employs TRBV27 and TRBJ1-1, with 7 nucleotides matching TRBD1. Trimming removed 3 bases from V and 6 bases from J; junction bases left unmatched: 4. The CDR3 totals 13 residues. The germline CDR1 and CDR2 sequences are MNHEY and SMNVEV (reference sequence). The CDR3 region has the DNA TGTGCCAGCAGTTTGACAGGGCACGCTGAAGCTTTCTTT. Its protein is CASSLTGHAEAFF.

The DNA for the CDR3 is TGTGCCAGCAGCGTTGACAGTAACTATGGCTACACCTTC. It codes for CASSVDSNYGYTF. V is TRBV2 and J is TRBJ1-2; TRBD1 is a possible D gene (5 bases). This CDR3 has 13 amino acids. Trimming cost V 6 bases and J 1 base, with 9 bases left between them. Germline V lookup: CDR1 SNHLY, CDR2 FYNNEI.

The CDR3 DNA reads as TGTGCCAGCAGCCATGCAGGGGGGTATAGCAATCAGCCCCAGCATTTT. It specifies CASSHAGGYSNQPQHF. This chain connects TRBV7-8 to TRBJ1-5; TRBD1 matches at 7 bases. There are 16 residues in the CDR3. Germline V gene lookup returns CDR1 SGHVS and CDR2 FQNEAQ. Trimming took 5 bases from V and 0 from J; bases not matched to a gene: 7.

This rearrangement joins TRBV6-2 or TRBV6-3 to TRBJ1-5; D possibly corresponds to TRBD1 (5 bases). The germline CDR1 and CDR2 sequences are MNHEY and SVGEGT. Trimming cost V 2 bases and J 5 bases, with 16 bases left between them. The CDR3 length is 16 residues. Here the CDR3 reads CASSYGPGYFDQPQHF. The CDR3 coding sequence is TGTGCCAGCAGTTACGGGCCAGGGTATTTTGATCAGCCCCAGCATTTT.

This clone has a handful of counts. This chain links TRBV28 with TRBJ1-1; TRBD1 aligns across 8 bases. In germline, CDR1 is MDHEN, CDR2 SYDVKM. The CDR3 has 13 amino acids. V shed 8 bases and J 0 bases; nucleotides not matched to a gene: 2. In nucleotides, the CDR3 is TGTGCCAGCGGACAGGGTTTGAACACTGAAGCTTTCTTT. Translated, it gives CASGQGLNTEAFF.

V and J are TRBV4-3 and TRBJ2-4; tentatively, D is TRBD2 (6 bases). Germline loops: CDR1 LGHNA, CDR2 YSLEER. The CDR3 length is 15 residues. V was clipped by 1 base and J by 5 bases, with 12 bases between them. The DNA of the CDR3 is TGCGCCAGCAGCCAAGCCGGGACTCCCCAAAACATTCAGTACTTC. This sequence encodes CASSQAGTPQNIQYF.

This chain joins TRBV9 and TRBJ2-7; 9 bases line up with TRBD1. The CDR3 is 14 amino acids. Trimming at V came to 2 bases and at J to 6 bases, leaving 6 bases not matched to a gene. Germline loops: CDR1 SGDLS, CDR2 YYNGEE. The DNA of the CDR3 is TGTGCCAGCAGCGTGGGACAGGGACTAAGCGAGCAGTACTTC. Amino acids: CASSVGQGLSEQYF.

The genes are TRBV19 and TRBJ1-2, with D tentatively TRBD1 (5 bases). The CDR3 is 15 amino acids. V was clipped by 10 bases and J by 4 bases, with 22 bases between them. From germline, CDR1 is LNHDA and CDR2 SQIVND (reference sequence). CDR3 coding DNA: TGTGCCACCCGCAGGGACTGGTCTCCGGCCTATGGCTACACCTTC. Residues: CATRRDWSPAYGYTF.

The genes are TRBV9 and TRBJ2-1; possible D gene TRBD1, 5 bases. Germline CDR1 is SGDLS and CDR2 is YYNGEE. Trimming cost V 4 bases and J 10 bases, with 18 bases left between them. This CDR3 region has 14 residues. CDR3 loop: CASSMGQGYGEQFF. The CDR3 DNA sequence: TGTGCCAGCAGCATGGGGCAGGGCTACGGGGAGCAGTTCTTC.

The genes are TRBV12-2 and TRBJ1-3; the table's D gene call, TRBD1, was not cross checked with the DNA. TRBV12-2 has pseudogene status. The CDR3 is 19 residues long. This chain's CDR3 is CASRFRDRGSSFSGNTIYF. CDR3 bases: TGTGCAAGTCGCTTCCGGGACAGGGGTTCTAGTTTCTCTGGAAACACCATATATTTT.

The rearrangement uses TRBV11-2 and TRBJ1-6; D is possibly TRBD1 (5 bases). The CDR3 runs 15 residues. Germline V gene data show CDR1 as SGHAT and CDR2 as FQNNGV. Trimming left V 4 bases short and J 1 base short, with 8 bases between. CDR3 sequence: CASSSRGSYNSPLHF. In DNA, the CDR3 is TGTGCCAGCAGCTCTAGGGGTTCCTATAATTCACCCCTCCACTTT.

The rearrangement joins TRBV9 to TRBJ2-5; 7 bases line up with TRBD2. The CDR3 length is 15 residues. V lost 0 bases, J lost 4 bases, and 6 bases stayed unmatched. Germline values: CDR1 SGDLS, CDR2 YYNGEE. CDR3 in amino acids: CASSVGAGYRETQYF. CDR3 bases: TGTGCCAGCAGCGTAGGAGCGGGATACCGAGAGACCCAGTACTTC.

This clone turned up a few times. J is TRBJ1-1 and V is TRBV19, with D unclear. Germline V lookup: CDR1 LNHDA, CDR2 SQIVND (reference sequence). The CDR3 is 17 amino acids. With 7 bases removed from V and 1 base from J, the gap between germline ends came to 22 bases. The CDR3 region is CASTDQRRPTENTEAFF. In nucleotides, the CDR3 is TGTGCCAGTACGGACCAGCGGCGCCCAACAGAGAACACTGAAGCTTTCTTT. The variable domain in full, with the rest retrieved from reference TRBV19 and TRBJ1-1, is DGGITQSPKYLFRKEGQNVTLSCEQNLNHDAMYWYRQDPGQGLRLIYYSQIVNDFQKGDIAEGYSVSREKKESFPLTVTSAQKNPTAFYLCASTDQRRPTENTEAFFGQGTRLTVV.

The chain links TRBV28 to TRBJ1-4; D may be TRBD1 (6 bases). The CDR3 has 16 residues. Germline V CDR1 and CDR2: MDHEN, SYDVKM. V was pared by 10 bases and J by 7 bases, with 25 bases between. This CDR3 reads CATLMTGQAPGEKLFF. DNA for the CDR3: TGTGCCACCTTGATGACAGGCCAGGCTCCTGGTGAAAAACTGTTTTTT.